The 2 T cell receptor beta chains below were found in one sample sequenced in a study of a mutant IDH1 vaccine in newly diagnosed glioma. The table came from immunoSEQ multiplex PCR; TCRdb's copy has only in-frame clones and leaves some out. The repertoire holds around 50,000 clones, with about 87% as singletons. What these receptors recognize is not known. Time point denoted: week 5, during vaccination. What each vaccine dose contained was 300 ug of mutant IDH1 20-mer peptide, accompanied by topical imiquimod. The sample consisted of PBMCs, taken from a glioma patient whose treatment included an IDH1 peptide vaccine. The receptors derive from a woman in her thirties or forties with glioma.

V usage is TRBV9 and J usage is TRBJ1-5; the D is unclear. Trimming shortened V by 0 bases and J by 1 base, and 5 bases separated the two germline ends. Germline lookup yields CDR1 SGDLS and CDR2 YYNGEE. CDR3 length equals 14 residues. This CDR3 is CASSVDWSNQPQHF. The CDR3 DNA is TGTGCCAGCAGCGTAGACTGGAGCAATCAGCCCCAGCATTTT.

This chain uses TRBV9 with TRBJ1-2; D uncertain. Trimming took off 0 bases at V and 1 base at J, with 4 bases between the two ends. The CDR3 is made up of 13 amino acids. Germline V lookup: CDR1 SGDLS, CDR2 YYNGEE. The CDR3 sequence: CASSVDINYGYTF. The CDR3 nucleotides are TGTGCCAGCAGCGTAGACATTAACTATGGCTACACCTTC.